A single T cell receptor (beta chain) is shown here with its context. No antigen is known for it. Trimming removed 8 bases from V and 6 bases from J, with 18 bases in between. This CDR3 spans 14 amino acids. Per germline, CDR1 ENHRY and CDR2 SYGVKD. Here immunoSEQ multiplex PCR was the method, and the copy in TCRdb shows in-frame clones only, minus some. The sample shows 120,000 to 150,000 clones, 86% of them seen only once. The data derive from a study of cytomegalovirus exposure and HLA in healthy donors. General study results and limits: Reportedly, cytomegalovirus status was diagnosed with high sensitivity and specificity. For most TCR sequences rarity was the rule, although some public TCRs occurred in many donors. Three of the chains that were CMV-associated were confirmed in vitro to be specific for CMV antigens.

A roughly 120-subject validation cohort, separate from the roughly 670-subject first cohort, supplied the donors. The TCR was taken from a young man in good health and CMV-seronegative. The V and J genes are TRBV10-3 and TRBJ2-3; tentatively, D is TRBD2 (6 bases). Sequencing was performed on PBMCs. The CDR3 protein is CAIRGRGPGDTQYF. DNA of the CDR3: TGTGCCATCCGAGGGCGGGGCCCAGGGGATACGCAGTATTTT.